The TCR beta chain described here comes from a study of OX40 agonist ivuxolimab in advanced cancers. Overall study: Partial responses were achieved by three patients, of whom one had hepatocellular carcinoma and two had cutaneous melanoma. Study outcomes and limitations: Compared with others, partial responders at 0.1-3.0 mg/kg displayed clonal expansion among the lowest.

As for this clone: The target antigen is unknown.

This table comes from immunoSEQ multiplex PCR, and its TCRdb copy is limited to in-frame clones, with some not included. The sample contains under 95,000 clones, around nine tenths of which appear only once. The CDR3 covers 16 residues. The ends lost 4 bases at V and 4 bases at J; junction bases unmatched: 9. Germline V gives CDR1 SGHNT, CDR2 YYREEE (reference sequence). This TCR came from an adult with an advanced solid tumor such as melanoma, head and neck, liver or kidney cancer. The gene calls are TRBV5-4 and TRBJ2-3, with TRBD2 matching over 10 bases. The source material was CD4+ or CD8+ T cells sorted from blood, sampled in a trial of the OX40 agonist ivuxolimab. The CDR3 DNA reads as TGTGCCAGCAGCCCCGGCGGGCTAGCGGGAGCAGATACGCAGTATTTT. Translation: CASSPGGLAGADTQYF.